This T cell receptor (beta chain) was observed in a study of CD8+ T cells in alopecia areata. Once RNA had been extracted, it was reverse transcribed into cDNA to act as the sequencing template. Sequencing was performed with immunoSEQ multiplex PCR; in TCRdb, only in-frame clones are kept and a portion is missing. The data contain about 130,000 clones, about 57% of them singletons. Germline values: CDR1 SGHTA, CDR2 FQGTGA. The CDR3 spans 13 residues. The ends were cut back, 5 bases at V and 6 bases at J, with 13 bases in the middle. This clone occurred a few times. The source was CD4+ T cells sorted from blood, collected at week 0. V and J are TRBV7-3 and TRBJ1-2; D call uncertain. The origin of this receptor is a human donor with alopecia areata. CDR3 residues: CASSPSDEDGYTF. For the CDR3, the DNA is TGTGCCAGCAGCCCCTCCGATGAGGATGGCTACACCTTC.